This T cell receptor (beta chain) was sequenced during a study of a mutant IDH1 vaccine in newly diagnosed glioma. Study-level findings and limits: Pseudoprogression appears to have had no connection to changes in top peripheral T cell clonotypes. Induction of immune responses by the vaccine occurred in more than 85% of patients.

Points on this clone: Antigen unknown.

Indicated time point: week 5, during vaccination. One vaccine dose held 300 ug of mutant IDH1 20-mer peptide and came with topical imiquimod. Germline loops: CDR1 SGHDT, CDR2 YYEEEE. Trimming shortened V by 6 bases and J by 0 bases, and 6 bases separated the two germline ends. The CDR3 totals 12 residues. Produced via immunoSEQ multiplex PCR; TCRdb's table is partial and in-frame only. The profile shows roughly 30,000 clones, about 90% of them singletons. The sample was PBMCs, taken from a glioma patient whose treatment included an IDH1 peptide vaccine. The J gene is TRBJ1-1, the V gene TRBV5-6, with D hard to call. The TCR originated in a man in his late teens or twenties with glioma. CDR3 sequence (DNA): TGTGCCAGCAACCTAGTGAACACTGAAGCTTTCTTT. Protein product: CASNLVNTEAFF.